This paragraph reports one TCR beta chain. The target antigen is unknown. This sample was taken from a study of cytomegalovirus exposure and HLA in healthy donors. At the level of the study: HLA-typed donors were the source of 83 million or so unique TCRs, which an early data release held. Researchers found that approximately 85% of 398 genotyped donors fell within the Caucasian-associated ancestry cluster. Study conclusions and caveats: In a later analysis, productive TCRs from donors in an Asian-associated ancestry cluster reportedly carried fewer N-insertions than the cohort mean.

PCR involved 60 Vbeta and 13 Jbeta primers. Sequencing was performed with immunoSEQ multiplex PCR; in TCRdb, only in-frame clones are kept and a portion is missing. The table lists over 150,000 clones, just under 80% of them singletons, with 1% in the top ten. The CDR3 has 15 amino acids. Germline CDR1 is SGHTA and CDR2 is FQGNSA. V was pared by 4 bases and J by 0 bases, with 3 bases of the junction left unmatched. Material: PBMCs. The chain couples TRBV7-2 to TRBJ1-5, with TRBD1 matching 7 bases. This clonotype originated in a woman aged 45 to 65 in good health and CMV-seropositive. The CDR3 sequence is CASSSGGTSNQPQHF. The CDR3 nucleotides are TGTGCCAGCAGCTCAGGGGGGACTAGCAATCAGCCCCAGCATTTT.